This TCR beta chain was identified during a study of blood T cell repertoires in COVID-19. Generated by immunoSEQ multiplex PCR, the TCRdb table keeps only in-frame clones and is missing some. The table has roughly 250,000 clones, roughly four fifths seen once. Ages ranged from roughly 18 to 95 years, with residence in approximately 25 US areas. Sequencing was done on a sample of PBMCs or T cells enriched from blood (not recorded which). The TCR sequence derives from a middle-aged woman who had been exposed to COVID-19.

Here the CDR3 DNA reads TGTGCCAGCAGCCTAACCCTCGACAGGTTGTATGGCTACACCTTC. This codes for CASSLTLDRLYGYTF. The V and J genes are TRBV27 and TRBJ1-2; weak D call: TRBD1 (6 bases). The CDR3 totals 15 residues. Trimming removed 6 bases at V and 5 bases at J, with 19 bases between. Germline CDR1 and CDR2: MNHEY and SMNVEV (reference sequence).